This entry lists 10 T cell receptor beta chains sequenced from one sample in a study of T-cell reconstitution after alpha-beta-depleted transplantation in children. As it was prepared, the TCRbeta library received unique molecular identifiers. TCRdb redid the calling of the PCR reads with MiXCR, one entry per CDR3 protein. The sample yields almost 500,000 distinct CDR3 sequences, around 12% seen once. The sample consisted of PBMCs from the stem cell graft donor, taken from the stem cell graft. The origin of the receptors is a human donor who donated a stem cell graft to a child with combined immunodeficiency.

This clonotype was recorded only once. The chain recombines TRBV6-2 or TRBV6-3 with TRBJ2-2; no firm D call. The V end lost 6 bases, the J end lost 5 bases, and 10 bases lay between the germline ends. The CDR3 is 13 amino acids. Germline V gives CDR1 MNHEY, CDR2 SVGEGT. The CDR3 is CASRPLRTGELFF. The CDR3 nucleotides read TGTGCCAGCAGGCCGCTACGGACCGGGGAGCTGTTTTTT.

The rearrangement uses TRBV6-5 and TRBJ2-1, with 11 positions matching TRBD2. The germline V gene encodes CDR1 MNHEY and CDR2 SVGAGI. This CDR3 has 19 amino acids. V trimming: 3 bases; J trimming: 9 bases; junction bases outside the gene matches: 19. The CDR3 reads CASSYGSSGRAGSFGEQFF. CDR3 sequence (DNA): TGTGCCAGCAGTTATGGGAGTAGCGGGAGGGCCGGGAGCTTCGGTGAGCAGTTCTTC.

This clonotype was seen only a few times. The V call is TRBV29-1, the J call TRBJ2-1; TRBD2 is a possible D gene (5 bases). The germline CDR1 and CDR2 sequences are SQVTM and ANQGSEA. CDR3 length equals 15 residues. Between the trimmed V and J ends, which lost 2 bases and 0 bases, there was a span of 11 bases. Written as DNA, the CDR3 is TGCAGCGTTGAAACTAGGGAAAGCTCCTACAATGAGCAGTTCTTC. It yields the protein CSVETRESSYNEQFF.

The V gene is TRBV9, the J gene TRBJ2-5; 8 positions agree with TRBD1. J gave up 5 bases and V 4 bases, and 10 bases lay outside the gene matches. Germline V gene sequence: CDR1 SGDLS, CDR2 YYNGEE. The length of the CDR3 is 15 residues. The chain's CDR3 is CASSFRTGRTETQYF. The CDR3 nucleotides read TGTGCCAGCAGCTTTCGGACAGGGAGGACGGAGACCCAGTACTTC.

The rearrangement uses TRBV3-1 and TRBJ1-1, with D perhaps matching TRBD1 (5 bases). Germline assignment: CDR1 LGHDT and CDR2 YNNKEL (reference sequence). Trimming removed 3 bases at V and 3 bases at J, with 11 bases between. The CDR3 contains 14 residues. Here the CDR3 DNA reads TGTGCCAGCAGCCATACAGGATACCACACTGAAGCTTTCTTT. Translated, it gives CASSHTGYHTEAFF.

This clonotype was observed a few times. The V call is TRBV5-1, the J call TRBJ2-3, with TRBD2 matching 7 bases. CDR3 length: 18 residues. The ends lost 0 bases at V and 2 bases at J; junction bases unmatched: 12. Germline V gives CDR1 SGHRS, CDR2 YFSETQ. CDR3 nucleotides: TGCGCCAGCAGCTTGGAGGCCCTGGCGGGGGTACCCACAGATACGCAGTATTTT. This translates into CASSLEALAGVPTDTQYF.

The table lists this clonotype with many counts. The chain is built from TRBV9 and TRBJ1-1; TRBD1 matches 7 bases. V trimming: 0 bases; J trimming: 5 bases; junction bases outside the gene matches: 7. This CDR3 contains 15 residues. The germline V gene has CDR1 SGDLS and CDR2 YYNGEE. The CDR3 coding sequence is TGTGCCAGCAGCGTAGAGGCAGGGGGTAGGACTGAAGCTTTCTTT. As protein: CASSVEAGGRTEAFF.

This chain joins TRBV15 and TRBJ2-1, with no clear D. The CDR3 covers 13 residues. Germline V lookup: CDR1 LNHNV, CDR2 YYDKDF (reference sequence). Trimming pared 4 bases from V and 6 bases from J, leaving 10 bases between. The CDR3 protein is CATSTLAFNEQFF. The CDR3 region has the DNA TGTGCCACCAGCACCCTCGCCTTCAATGAGCAGTTCTTC. The whole variable domain, remainder taken from reference TRBV15 and TRBJ2-1, is DAMVIQNPRYQVTQFGKPVTLSCSQTLNHNVMYWYQQKSSQAPKLLFHYYDKDFNNEADTPDNFQSRRPNTSFCFLDIRSPGLGDTAMYLCATSTLAFNEQFFGPGTRLTVL.

V is TRBV10-3 and J is TRBJ2-1, with D perhaps TRBD1 or TRBD2 (5 bases each). Trimming took off 3 bases at V and 1 base at J, with 16 bases between the two ends. The germline V gene encodes CDR1 ENHRY and CDR2 SYGVKD. The CDR3 is 17 residues long. CDR3 DNA: TGTGCCATCAGTGACCCGGGACGGTGGCTTTCCTACAATGAGCAGTTCTTC. Translating gives CAISDPGRWLSYNEQFF.

V gene TRBV3-1 combines with J gene TRBJ2-1, with D perhaps TRBD1 or TRBD2 (6 bases each). V shed 2 bases and J shed 10 bases, with 21 bases lying between them. Germline V gene lookup returns CDR1 LGHDT and CDR2 YNNKEL (reference sequence). This CDR3 has 16 amino acids. The CDR3 sequence: CASSQSSRGASGEQFF. CDR3 bases: TGTGCCAGCAGCCAATCCTCAAGGGGGGCCTCGGGGGAGCAGTTCTTC.